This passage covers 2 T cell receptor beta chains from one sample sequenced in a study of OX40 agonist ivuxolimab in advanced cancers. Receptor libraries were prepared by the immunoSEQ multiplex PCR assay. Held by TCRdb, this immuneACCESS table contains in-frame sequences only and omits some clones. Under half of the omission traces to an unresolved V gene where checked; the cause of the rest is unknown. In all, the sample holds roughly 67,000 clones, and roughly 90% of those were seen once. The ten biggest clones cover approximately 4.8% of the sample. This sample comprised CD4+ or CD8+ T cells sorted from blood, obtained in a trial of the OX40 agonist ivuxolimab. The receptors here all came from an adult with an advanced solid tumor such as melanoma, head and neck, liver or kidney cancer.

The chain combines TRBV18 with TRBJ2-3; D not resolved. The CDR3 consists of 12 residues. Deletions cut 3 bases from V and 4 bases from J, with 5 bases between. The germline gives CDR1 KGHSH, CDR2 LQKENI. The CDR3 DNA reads TGTGCCAGCTCACCGGTGGCAGATACGCAGTATTTT. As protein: CASSPVADTQYF.

CDR3 region: CASSQANMGFSGEQFF. DNA of the CDR3: TGCGCCAGCAGCCAAGCTAATATGGGGTTTTCGGGTGAGCAGTTCTTC. This sequence joins TRBV4-1 and TRBJ2-1, with D unresolved. Germline CDR1 and CDR2: MGHRA and YSYEKL. The CDR3 has 16 residues. The V and J ends lost 1 base and 9 bases respectively, with 19 bases between them.